This is a list of T cell receptor beta chains from one sample in a study of T-cell memory formation after mild COVID-19. Each CDR3 protein is one row after TCRdb ran MiXCR on the 5' RACE reads. The sample contains more than 450,000 distinct CDR3 sequences, around 17% of which appear only once. Material for sequencing was PBMCs or a T cell subset sorted from them (not recorded which). These receptors came from an adult woman who had mild COVID-19 (a few samples of this study predate the infection). Cell type and time point are not known. CDR3s include the opening cysteine and the closing phenylalanine or tryptophan. A D gene is named only where the DNA matches it firmly. Only part of the rows carry a size: once, few, many, or a class if the clone is expanded.

clone_size	v_call	j_call	d_call	cdr3_nt	cdr3_aa
NA	TRBV11-2	TRBJ2-5	TRBD1	TGTGCCAGCAGCTTCCCGACAGGGCGTGAGACCCAGTACTTC	CASSFPTGRETQYF
many	TRBV30	TRBJ2-3	TRBD2	TGTGCCTGGAGCCTACTAGCGGGAGGGAGAGATACGCAGTATTTT	CAWSLLAGGRDTQYF
few	TRBV11-2	TRBJ1-6	NA	TGTGCCAGCAGCCCAGCACGGGGCGTGAAGTCACCCCTCCACTTT	CASSPARGVKSPLHF
NA	TRBV7-9	TRBJ1-1	TRBD1	TGTGCCAGCATGATCAGGGGGCAGACTGAAGCTTTCTTT	CASMIRGQTEAFF
NA	TRBV7-9	TRBJ2-3	NA	TGTGCCAGCAGCCGACGGGACCCTGCGACAGATACGCAGTATTTT	CASSRRDPATDTQYF
NA	TRBV6-6	TRBJ2-7	NA	TGTGCCAGCAGTTATGACGGGGGGCGGGACGAGCAGTACTTC	CASSYDGGRDEQYF
many	TRBV24-1	TRBJ2-5	NA	TGTGCCACCAGTGATACGACAGGTTTCCAAGAGACCCAGTACTTC	CATSDTTGFQETQYF
few	TRBV7-9	TRBJ2-1	TRBD2	TGTGCCAGCAGCTCGGGACTAGAACCCTACAATGAGCAGTTCTTC	CASSSGLEPYNEQFF
many	TRBV7-9	TRBJ2-1	TRBD2	TGTGCCAGCAGCTTCCCTAGCGGGGCGTCGGCTAGCGGGTACAATGAGCAGTTCTTC	CASSFPSGASASGYNEQFF
NA	TRBV5-1	TRBJ2-7	NA	TGCGCCAGCAGCTTGTCATCAGCGACCTACGAGCAGTACTTC	CASSLSSATYEQYF
few	TRBV15	TRBJ2-7	TRBD1	TGTGCCACCAGCAGAGATAGGACAGGTCTGGAGCAGTACTTC	CATSRDRTGLEQYF
few	TRBV4-3	TRBJ2-2	NA	TGCGCCAGCAGCCCCGGCACATACACCGGGGAGCTGTTTTTT	CASSPGTYTGELFF
once	TRBV9	TRBJ2-5	TRBD1	TGTGCCAGCAGCGTAGGAGCCGGGACAGGGGGTTCGACCCAGTACTTC	CASSVGAGTGGSTQYF
NA	TRBV20-1	TRBJ1-1	NA	TGCAGTGCTAGAGCAGGCTCCGGTTACACTGAAGCTTTCTTT	CSARAGSGYTEAFF
few	TRBV5-5	TRBJ2-1	NA	TGTGCCAGCAGCTTGATTCGGGTCAGTCTGTCCTACAATGAGCAGTTCTTC	CASSLIRVSLSYNEQFF
NA	TRBV10-3	TRBJ2-1	TRBD2	TGTGCCATCAAGGCACTAGCGGGAACCAACTACAATGAGCAGTTCTTC	CAIKALAGTNYNEQFF
NA	TRBV10-3	TRBJ1-2	TRBD1	TGTGCCATCAGTGATAACAGGGGGGAGTATGGCTACACCTTC	CAISDNRGEYGYTF
NA	TRBV14	TRBJ2-2	TRBD1	TGTGCCAGCAGCCCAGGGACAGGGCGCGAGGTTGCCGGGGAGCTGTTTTTT	CASSPGTGREVAGELFF